A selection of T cell receptor beta chains follows, all from one sample in a study of cytomegalovirus exposure and HLA in healthy donors. Data came from immunoSEQ multiplex PCR; TCRdb stores just in-frame clones and leaves some out. The sample contains around 300,000 clones, about four fifths of which appear only once. What was sequenced was PBMCs. Source of these receptors: a woman aged 35 to 49 in good health and CMV-seropositive. CDR3s leave out the opening cysteine and the closing phenylalanine or tryptophan. A D gene is named only where the DNA matches it firmly. Rows give clone size only sometimes, using once, few, many, or a class for an expanded clone.

CDR3 protein	clone size	V gene	D gene	J gene
ATSRDLRDNYGYT	NA	TRBV15	NA	TRBJ1-2
AWSPLADGTDTQY	NA	TRBV30	TRBD2	TRBJ2-3
ASSPTDRVALTDTQY	NA	TRBV5-4	TRBD1	TRBJ2-3
ASSSRERTDTQY	NA	TRBV4-3	NA	TRBJ2-3
ASSLGGNNEQY	NA	TRBV28	TRBD2	TRBJ2-7
ASSRAQGTTEAF	NA	TRBV18	NA	TRBJ1-1
ASSITSGPETQY	NA	TRBV19	TRBD2	TRBJ2-5
AVSGGNSYEQY	NA	TRBV7-8	NA	TRBJ2-7
ASSKGVGNTIY	NA	TRBV19	NA	TRBJ1-3
AWSVAPRWTGGRSTNEKLF	NA	TRBV30	TRBD1	TRBJ1-4
ASTDQDYSQY	NA	TRBV28	NA	TRBJ2-4
AISGSVSTEAF	NA	TRBV10-3	NA	TRBJ1-1
ASRSSGRAYEQY	NA	TRBV6-5	TRBD2	TRBJ2-7
ASSYWDRATNEKLF	few	TRBV6-6	TRBD1	TRBJ1-4
AWSGRPHYEQY	NA	TRBV30	NA	TRBJ2-7
ASSFRASGANVLT	NA	TRBV7-9	NA	TRBJ2-6
SVAGQGFEQY	NA	TRBV29-1	TRBD1	TRBJ2-7
ASSPLTWRGNTGELF	NA	TRBV11-2	NA	TRBJ2-2
ASSLDRDYEQY	NA	TRBV13	NA	TRBJ2-7
ASSKEAGAIVNEQF	NA	TRBV19	TRBD2	TRBJ2-1
ASSLGWAQPQH	NA	TRBV5-6	NA	TRBJ1-5
ASSVRTHNEKLF	NA	TRBV25-1	NA	TRBJ1-4
ATSGGHLYEQY	NA	TRBV15	NA	TRBJ2-7
ASSQLAGGPLSGANVLT	few	TRBV27	TRBD2	TRBJ2-6
ASTGQSNEKLF	NA	TRBV7-9	NA	TRBJ1-4
SALRPGNTGELF	NA	TRBV29-1	NA	TRBJ2-2
ASSVGQTGETQY	NA	TRBV9	NA	TRBJ2-5
ASSSQLRYT	NA	TRBV28	NA	TRBJ1-2
ASSLVGDEETQY	NA	TRBV7-7	NA	TRBJ2-5
ASSLSSELANYGYT	once	TRBV7-2	NA	TRBJ1-2
ASSEAVGDFNQPQH	NA	TRBV6-1	NA	TRBJ1-5
ASSLIATAYNEQF	NA	TRBV11-3	NA	TRBJ2-1
ASRVGHFSNQPQH	NA	TRBV28	NA	TRBJ1-5
ASSGYREDTQY	once	TRBV7-2	NA	TRBJ2-3
SGSDRMNTEAF	NA	TRBV29-1	NA	TRBJ1-1
ASNRGGNEQF	NA	TRBV5-6	NA	TRBJ2-1
ASSPPGRSSYEQY	NA	TRBV18	TRBD2	TRBJ2-7
ASSFGPGLAKNIQY	once	TRBV7-2	NA	TRBJ2-4
ASSQTDRGRNGELF	NA	TRBV28	TRBD1	TRBJ2-2